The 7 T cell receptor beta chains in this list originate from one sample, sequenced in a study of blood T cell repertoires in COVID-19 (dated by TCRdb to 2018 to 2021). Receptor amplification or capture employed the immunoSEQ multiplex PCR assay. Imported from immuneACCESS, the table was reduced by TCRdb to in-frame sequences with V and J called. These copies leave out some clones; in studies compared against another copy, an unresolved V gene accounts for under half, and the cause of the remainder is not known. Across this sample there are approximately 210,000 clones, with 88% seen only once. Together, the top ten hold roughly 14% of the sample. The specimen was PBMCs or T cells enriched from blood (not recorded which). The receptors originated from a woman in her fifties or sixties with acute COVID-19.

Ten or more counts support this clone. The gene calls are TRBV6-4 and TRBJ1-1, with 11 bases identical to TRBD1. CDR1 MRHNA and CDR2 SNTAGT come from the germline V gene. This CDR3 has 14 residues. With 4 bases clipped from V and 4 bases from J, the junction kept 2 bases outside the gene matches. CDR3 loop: CASSAGQGGTEAFF. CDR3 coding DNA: TGTGCCAGCAGTGCGGGACAGGGGGGCACTGAAGCTTTCTTT.

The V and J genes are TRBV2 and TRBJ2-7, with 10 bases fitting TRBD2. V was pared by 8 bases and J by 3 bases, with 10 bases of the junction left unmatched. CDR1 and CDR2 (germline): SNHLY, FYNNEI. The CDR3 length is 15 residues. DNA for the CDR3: TGTGCCAGCGGAAAGAGCGGGAGGGCCGGCTACGAGCAGTACTTC. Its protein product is CASGKSGRAGYEQYF.

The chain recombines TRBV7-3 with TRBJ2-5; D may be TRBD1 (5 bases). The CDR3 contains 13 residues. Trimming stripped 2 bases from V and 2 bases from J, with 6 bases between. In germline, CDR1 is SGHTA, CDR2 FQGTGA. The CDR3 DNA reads TGTGCCAGCAGCTTAGACAGACAAGAGACCCAGTACTTC. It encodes CASSLDRQETQYF. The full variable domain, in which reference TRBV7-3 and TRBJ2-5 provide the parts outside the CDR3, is GAGVSQTPSNKVTEKGKYVELRCDPISGHTALYWYRQSLGQGPEFLIYFQGTGAADDSGLPNDRFFAVRPEGSVSTLKIQRTERGDSAVYLCASSLDRQETQYFGPGTRLLVL.

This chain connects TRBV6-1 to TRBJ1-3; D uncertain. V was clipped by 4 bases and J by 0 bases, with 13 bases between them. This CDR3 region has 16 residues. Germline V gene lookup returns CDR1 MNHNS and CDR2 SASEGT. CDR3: CASSVFEGGSGNTIYF. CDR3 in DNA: TGTGCCAGCAGTGTGTTTGAGGGTGGCTCTGGAAACACCATATATTTT.

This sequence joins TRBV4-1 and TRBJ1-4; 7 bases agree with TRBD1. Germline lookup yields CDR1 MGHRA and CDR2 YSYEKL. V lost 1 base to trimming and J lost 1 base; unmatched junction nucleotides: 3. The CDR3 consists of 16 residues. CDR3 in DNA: TGCGCCAGCAGCCAAGGGAGGGGGCGAACTAATGAAAAACTGTTTTTT. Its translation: CASSQGRGRTNEKLFF.

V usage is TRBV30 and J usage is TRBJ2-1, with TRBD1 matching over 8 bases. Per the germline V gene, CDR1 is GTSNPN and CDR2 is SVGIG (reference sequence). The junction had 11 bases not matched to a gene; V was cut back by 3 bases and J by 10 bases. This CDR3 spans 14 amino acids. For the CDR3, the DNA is TGTGCCTGGAGGACGGGACAGGCCTATACCGAGCAGTTCTTC. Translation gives CAWRTGQAYTEQFF.

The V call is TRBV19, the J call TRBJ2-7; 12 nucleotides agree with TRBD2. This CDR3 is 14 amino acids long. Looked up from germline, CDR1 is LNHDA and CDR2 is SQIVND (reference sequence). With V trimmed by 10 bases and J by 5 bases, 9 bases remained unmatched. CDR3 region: CATRNLAGGDEQYF. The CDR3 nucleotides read TGTGCCACCAGGAACCTAGCGGGAGGGGACGAGCAGTACTTC.